This T cell receptor (beta chain) was captured in a study of CD8 T cells in Susac syndrome. Study outcomes and limitations: The authors acknowledged that their TCR sequencing and HLA analysis involved a relatively small number of individuals.

In this sample, this clonotype turned up once. The antigen remains undetermined. Blood CD8+ and CD4+ T cells underwent high-throughput TCR beta sequencing. V shed 0 bases and J shed 2 bases, with 10 bases lying between them. Germline V gene lookup returns CDR1 MGHRA and CDR2 YSYEKL. The CDR3 covers 15 residues. RNA amounts of roughly 0.45 to 1 ug underwent reverse transcription with random hexamers. Multiplex immunoSEQ PCR targeted 54 Vbeta and 13 Jbeta TCR beta segments. TCRdb called the immunoSEQ multiplex PCR reads again in MiXCR, with one record for every CDR3 protein. The data contain about 400,000 distinct CDR3 sequences, 85% to 90% of them singletons.

The clonotype comes from a human donor with multiple sclerosis. Material for sequencing was CD8+ T cells from PBMCs. The chain joins TRBV4-1 to TRBJ1-2; D remains unclear. The CDR3 sequence: CASSQDLAGNYGYTF. The CDR3 nucleotides are TGCGCCAGCAGCCAAGATTTAGCGGGAAACTATGGCTACACCTTC.